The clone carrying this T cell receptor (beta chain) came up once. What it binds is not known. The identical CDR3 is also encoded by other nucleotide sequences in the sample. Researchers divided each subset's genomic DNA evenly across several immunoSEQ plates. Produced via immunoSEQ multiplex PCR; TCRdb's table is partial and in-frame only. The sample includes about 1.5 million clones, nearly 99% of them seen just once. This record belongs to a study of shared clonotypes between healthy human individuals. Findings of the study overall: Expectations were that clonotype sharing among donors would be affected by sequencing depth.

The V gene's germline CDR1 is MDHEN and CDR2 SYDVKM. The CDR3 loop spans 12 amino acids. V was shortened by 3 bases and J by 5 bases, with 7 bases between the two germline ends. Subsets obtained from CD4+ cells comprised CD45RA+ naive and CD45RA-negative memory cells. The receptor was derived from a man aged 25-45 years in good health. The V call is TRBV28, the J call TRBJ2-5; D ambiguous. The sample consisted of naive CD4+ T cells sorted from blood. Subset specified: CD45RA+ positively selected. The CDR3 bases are TGTGCCAGCAGTTTGGAAGGGGAGACCCAGTACTTC. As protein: CASSLEGETQYF.